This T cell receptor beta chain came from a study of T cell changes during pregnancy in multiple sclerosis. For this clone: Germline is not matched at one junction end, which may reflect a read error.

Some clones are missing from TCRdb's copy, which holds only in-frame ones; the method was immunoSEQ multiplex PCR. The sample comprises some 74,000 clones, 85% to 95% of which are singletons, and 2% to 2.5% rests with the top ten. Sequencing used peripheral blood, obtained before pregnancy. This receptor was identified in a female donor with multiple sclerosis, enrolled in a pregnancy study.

DNA of the CDR3: TGTGCCAGCAGTTTGGATCTGGGCGGGGTCACAGATACGCAGTATTTT. Its protein is CASSLDLGGVTDTQYF. This rearrangement joins TRBV5-5 to TRBJ2-3, with D possibly TRBD2 on 6 matching bases. The germline V gene encodes CDR1 SGHKS and CDR2 YYEKEE (reference sequence). The CDR3 runs 16 residues.